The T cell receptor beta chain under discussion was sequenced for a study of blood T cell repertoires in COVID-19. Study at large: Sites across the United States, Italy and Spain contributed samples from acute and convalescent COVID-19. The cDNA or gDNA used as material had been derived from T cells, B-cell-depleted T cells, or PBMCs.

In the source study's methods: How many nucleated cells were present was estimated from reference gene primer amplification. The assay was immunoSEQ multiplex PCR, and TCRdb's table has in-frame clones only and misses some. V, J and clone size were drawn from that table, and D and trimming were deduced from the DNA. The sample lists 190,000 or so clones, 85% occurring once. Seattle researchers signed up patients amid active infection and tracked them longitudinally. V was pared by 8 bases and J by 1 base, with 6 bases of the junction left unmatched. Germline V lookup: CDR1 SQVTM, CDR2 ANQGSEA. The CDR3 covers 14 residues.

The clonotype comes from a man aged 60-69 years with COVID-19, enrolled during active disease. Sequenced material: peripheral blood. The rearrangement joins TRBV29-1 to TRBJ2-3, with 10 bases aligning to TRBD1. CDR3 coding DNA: TGCAGCACGGAGGGGACAGGGGGCACAGATACGCAGTATTTT. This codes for CSTEGTGGTDTQYF.